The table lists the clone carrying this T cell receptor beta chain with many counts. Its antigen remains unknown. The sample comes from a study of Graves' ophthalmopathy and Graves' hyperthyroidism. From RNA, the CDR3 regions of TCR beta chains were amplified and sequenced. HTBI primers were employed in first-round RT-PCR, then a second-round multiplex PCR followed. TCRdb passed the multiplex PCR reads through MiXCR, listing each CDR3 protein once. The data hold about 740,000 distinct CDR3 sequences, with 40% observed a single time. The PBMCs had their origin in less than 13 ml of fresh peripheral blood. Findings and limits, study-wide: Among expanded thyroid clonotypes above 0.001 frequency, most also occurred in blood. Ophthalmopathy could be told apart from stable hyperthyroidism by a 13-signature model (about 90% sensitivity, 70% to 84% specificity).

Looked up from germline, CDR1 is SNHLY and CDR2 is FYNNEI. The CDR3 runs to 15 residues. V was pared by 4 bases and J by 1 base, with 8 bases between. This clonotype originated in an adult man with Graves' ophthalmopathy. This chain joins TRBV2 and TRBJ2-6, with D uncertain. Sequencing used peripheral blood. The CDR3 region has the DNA TGTGCCAGCAGTGCGGAACGGTCTGGGGCCAACGTCCTGACTTTC. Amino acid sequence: CASSAERSGANVLTF.